The sequence of this TCR beta chain was determined in a study of T cell changes during pregnancy in multiple sclerosis (dated by TCRdb to about 2019). In terms of the full investigation: Changes in the T cell repertoire over the course of pregnancy were examined in this study in women with multiple sclerosis.

Libraries were built with the immunoSEQ multiplex PCR assay. TCRdb's version of the immuneACCESS table is confined to in-frame rearrangements and falls short of the full clone set. An unresolved V gene accounts for under half of the shortfall where checked; the remainder is of unknown origin. Present in this sample are about 44,000 clones, roughly 92% of which were seen just once. The ten largest clones represent more than 0.6% of the sample. The sample holds one count of this clone. There is no known antigen for this receptor. Base qualities are not provided; no much larger clone lies one nucleotide away. The CDR3 contains 15 residues, cysteine and phenylalanine counted. The kept DNA is CDR3 alone, 45 bases in frame from the first base. Sequences SEHNR (CDR1) and FQNEAQ (CDR2) are obtained from the germline V gene (reference sequence). The germline V and J ends show losses of 5 bases and 1 base respectively, and no gene match explains 4 bases of the junction.

Specimen: CD4+ T cells from peripheral blood mononuclear cells, collected in the first trimester of pregnancy. The sequence links TRBV7-9 to TRBJ2-3; 9 of the junction bases match TRBD2. The TCR sequence derives from a female donor with multiple sclerosis, enrolled in a pregnancy study. Here is the DNA: TGTGCCAGCAGCCGTAGCGGGAGTGGCACAGATACGCAGTATTTT. Its protein product is CASSRSGSGTDTQYF.